This paragraph covers one T cell receptor beta chain sequence. What it recognizes is unknown. Library preparation for TCR beta used quantitative 5'-RACE with molecular barcodes. TCRdb fed the 5' RACE reads into MiXCR, producing one record per CDR3 protein. The table records about 220,000 distinct CDR3 sequences, approximately 7.4% of them present only once. V gave up 3 bases and J gave up 6 bases; unmatched junction bases: 7. The CDR3 runs 15 residues. Germline CDR1 and CDR2: LNHDA and SQIVND (reference sequence). The sample originates from a study of CD8 T cells in ankylosing spondylitis. Study-wide findings and caveats: What seemed typical of ankylosing spondylitis blood was a TCR beta motif built from fewer than ten highly homologous variants. From matched ankylosing spondylitis synovial fluid, disease-linked clones were reportedly recovered at significantly enriched levels. Peripheral blood held disease-linked clones only at relatively low frequency, and these were CD8+. A number of the motif variants had already been described in reactive arthritis synovial fluid and blood.

The sample comprised blood, either unsorted or a sorted T cell fraction (not recorded which). This TCR came from a male donor with ankylosing spondylitis. The V call is TRBV19, the J call TRBJ2-3; 9 bases fit TRBD2. DNA of the CDR3: TGTGCCAGTAGTATCTATAGCGGGGGTGCGGATACGCAGTATTTT. Protein: CASSIYSGGADTQYF.